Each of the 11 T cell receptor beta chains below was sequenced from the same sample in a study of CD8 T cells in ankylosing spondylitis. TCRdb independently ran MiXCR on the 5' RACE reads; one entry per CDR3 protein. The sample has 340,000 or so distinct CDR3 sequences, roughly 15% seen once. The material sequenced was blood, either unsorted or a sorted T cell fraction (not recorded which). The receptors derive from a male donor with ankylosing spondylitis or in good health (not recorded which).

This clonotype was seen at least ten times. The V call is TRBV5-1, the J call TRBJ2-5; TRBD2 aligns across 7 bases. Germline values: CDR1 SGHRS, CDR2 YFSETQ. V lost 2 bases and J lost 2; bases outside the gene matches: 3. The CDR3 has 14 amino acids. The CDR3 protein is CASSFGGGQETQYF. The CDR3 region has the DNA TGCGCCAGCAGCTTCGGCGGGGGACAAGAGACCCAGTACTTC.

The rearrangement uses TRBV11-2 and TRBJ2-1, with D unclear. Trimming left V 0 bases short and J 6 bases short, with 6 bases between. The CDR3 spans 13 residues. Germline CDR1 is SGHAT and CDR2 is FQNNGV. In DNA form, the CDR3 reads TGTGCCAGCAGCTTAGATGTGGTCAATGAGCAGTTCTTC. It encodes CASSLDVVNEQFF. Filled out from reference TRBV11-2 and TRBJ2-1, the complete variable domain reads EAGVAQSPRYKIIEKRQSVAFWCNPISGHATLYWYQQILGQGPKLLIQFQNNGVVDDSQLPKDRFSAERLKGVDSTLKIQPAKLEDSAVYLCASSLDVVNEQFFGPGTRLTVL.

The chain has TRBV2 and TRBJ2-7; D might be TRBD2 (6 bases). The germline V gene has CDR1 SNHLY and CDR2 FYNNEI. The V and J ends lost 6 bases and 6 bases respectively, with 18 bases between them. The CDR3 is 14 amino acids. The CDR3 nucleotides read TGTGCCAGCAGCCGGGTACTCTCGGGGGTCGAGCAGTACTTC. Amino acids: CASSRVLSGVEQYF.

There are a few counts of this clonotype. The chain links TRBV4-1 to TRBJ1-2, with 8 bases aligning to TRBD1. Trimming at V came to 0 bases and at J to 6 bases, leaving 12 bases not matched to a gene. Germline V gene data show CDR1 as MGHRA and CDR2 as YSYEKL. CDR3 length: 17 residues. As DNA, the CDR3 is TGCGCCAGCAGCCAAGATTCAGCCCGGACAGGGCGGGATGGCTACACCTTC. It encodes CASSQDSARTGRDGYTF.

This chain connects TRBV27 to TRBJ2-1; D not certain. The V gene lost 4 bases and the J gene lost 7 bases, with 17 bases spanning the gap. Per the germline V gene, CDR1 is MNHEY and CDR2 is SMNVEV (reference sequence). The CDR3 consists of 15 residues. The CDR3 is CASSSPQLVQNEQFF. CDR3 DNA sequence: TGTGCCAGCAGTTCTCCTCAATTGGTACAAAATGAGCAGTTCTTC.

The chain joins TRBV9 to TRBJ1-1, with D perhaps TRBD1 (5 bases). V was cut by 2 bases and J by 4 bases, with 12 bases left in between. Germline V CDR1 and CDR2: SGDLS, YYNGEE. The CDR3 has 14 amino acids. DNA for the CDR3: TGTGCCAGCAGCGTGTCCAGGGTGGGCACTGAAGCTTTCTTT. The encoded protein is CASSVSRVGTEAFF.

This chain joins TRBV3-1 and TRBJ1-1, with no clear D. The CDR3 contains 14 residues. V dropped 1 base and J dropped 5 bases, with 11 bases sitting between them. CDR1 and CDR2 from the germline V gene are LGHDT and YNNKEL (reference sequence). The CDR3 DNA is TGTGCCAGCAGCCAAGGGTCCGCCCGGACTGAAGCTTTCTTT. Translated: CASSQGSARTEAFF.

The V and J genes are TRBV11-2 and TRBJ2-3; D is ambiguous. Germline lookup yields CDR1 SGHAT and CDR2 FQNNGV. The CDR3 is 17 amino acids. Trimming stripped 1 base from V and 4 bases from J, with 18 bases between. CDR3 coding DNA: TGTGCCAGCAGCTTAGCCTTAAAAGGGCTACGGGCAGATACGCAGTATTTT. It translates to CASSLALKGLRADTQYF. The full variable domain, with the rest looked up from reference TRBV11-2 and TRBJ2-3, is EAGVAQSPRYKIIEKRQSVAFWCNPISGHATLYWYQQILGQGPKLLIQFQNNGVVDDSQLPKDRFSAERLKGVDSTLKIQPAKLEDSAVYLCASSLALKGLRADTQYFGPGTRLTVL.

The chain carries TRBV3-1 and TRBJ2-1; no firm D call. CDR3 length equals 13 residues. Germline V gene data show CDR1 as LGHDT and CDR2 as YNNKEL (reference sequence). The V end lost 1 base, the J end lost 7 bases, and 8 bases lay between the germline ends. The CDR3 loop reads CASSQGRLNEQFF. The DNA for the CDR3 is TGTGCCAGCAGCCAAGGACGCCTGAATGAGCAGTTCTTC.

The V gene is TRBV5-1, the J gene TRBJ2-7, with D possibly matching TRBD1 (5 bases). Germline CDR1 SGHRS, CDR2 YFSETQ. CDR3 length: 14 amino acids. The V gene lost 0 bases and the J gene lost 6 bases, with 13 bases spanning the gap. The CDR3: CASSLGDSRGEQYF. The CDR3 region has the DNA TGCGCCAGCAGCTTGGGAGACAGTAGGGGCGAGCAGTACTTC. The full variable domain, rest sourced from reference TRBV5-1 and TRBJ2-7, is KAGVTQTPRYLIKTRGQQVTLSCSPISGHRSVSWYQQTPGQGLQFLFEYFSETQRNKGNFPGRFSGRQFSNSRSEMNVSTLELGDSALYLCASSLGDSRGEQYFGPGTRLTVT.

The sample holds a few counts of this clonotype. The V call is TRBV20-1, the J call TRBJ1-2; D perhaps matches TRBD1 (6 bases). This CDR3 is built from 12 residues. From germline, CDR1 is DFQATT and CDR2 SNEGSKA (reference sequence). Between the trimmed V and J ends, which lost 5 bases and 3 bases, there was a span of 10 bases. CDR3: CSASDRDYGYTF. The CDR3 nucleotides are TGCAGTGCTTCGGACAGAGACTATGGCTACACCTTC.